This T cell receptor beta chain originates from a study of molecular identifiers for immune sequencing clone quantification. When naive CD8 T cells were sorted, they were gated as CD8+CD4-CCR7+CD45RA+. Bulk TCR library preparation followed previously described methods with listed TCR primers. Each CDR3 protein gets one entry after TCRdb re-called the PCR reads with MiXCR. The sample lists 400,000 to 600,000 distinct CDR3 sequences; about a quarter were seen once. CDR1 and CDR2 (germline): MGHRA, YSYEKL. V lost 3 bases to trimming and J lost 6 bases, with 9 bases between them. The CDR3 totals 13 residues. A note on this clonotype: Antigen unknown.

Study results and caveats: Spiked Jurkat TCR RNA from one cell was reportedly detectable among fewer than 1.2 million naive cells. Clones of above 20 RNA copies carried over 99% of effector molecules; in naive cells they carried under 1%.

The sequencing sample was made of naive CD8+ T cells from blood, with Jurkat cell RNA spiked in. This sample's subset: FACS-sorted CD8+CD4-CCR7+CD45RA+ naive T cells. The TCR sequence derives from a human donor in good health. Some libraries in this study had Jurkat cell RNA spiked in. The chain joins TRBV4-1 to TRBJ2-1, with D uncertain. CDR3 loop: CASSHLGVNEQFF. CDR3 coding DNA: TGCGCCAGCAGCCACTTAGGTGTCAATGAGCAGTTCTTC.